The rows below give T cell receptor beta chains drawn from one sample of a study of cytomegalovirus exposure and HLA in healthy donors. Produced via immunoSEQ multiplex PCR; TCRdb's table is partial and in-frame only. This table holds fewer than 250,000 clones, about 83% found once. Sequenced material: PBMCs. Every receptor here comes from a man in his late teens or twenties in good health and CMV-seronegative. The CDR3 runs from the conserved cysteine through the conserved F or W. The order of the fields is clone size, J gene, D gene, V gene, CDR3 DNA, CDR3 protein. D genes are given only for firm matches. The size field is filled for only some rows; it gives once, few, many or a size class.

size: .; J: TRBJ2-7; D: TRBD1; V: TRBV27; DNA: TGTGCCAGCAGTTTTAAACAGGGGGCGGGGGAGCAGTACTTC; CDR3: CASSFKQGAGEQYF
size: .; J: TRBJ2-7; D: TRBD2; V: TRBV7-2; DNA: TGTGCCAGCAGCTTAGGCGGGGGGCTCGTCTACGAGCAGTACTTC; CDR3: CASSLGGGLVYEQYF
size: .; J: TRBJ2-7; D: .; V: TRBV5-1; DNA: TGCGCCAGCAGCCTGGGGGGCCCACGAGGATCTTACGAGCAGTACTTC; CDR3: CASSLGGPRGSYEQYF
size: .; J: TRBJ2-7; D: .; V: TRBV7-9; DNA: TGTGCCAGCAGCACGGGGGAGGAGCAGTACTTC; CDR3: CASSTGEEQYF
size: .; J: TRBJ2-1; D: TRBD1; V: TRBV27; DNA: TGTGCCAGCAGAGGGGACAGAGTACTACCCAATGAGCAGTTCTTC; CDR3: CASRGDRVLPNEQFF
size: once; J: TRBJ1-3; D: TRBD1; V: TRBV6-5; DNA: TGTGCCAGCAGTACCACAGGGGGCTCTGGAAACACCATATATTTT; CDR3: CASSTTGGSGNTIYF
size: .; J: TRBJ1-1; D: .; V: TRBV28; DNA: TGTGCCAGCAGTTTATGGGCAGGGGACACTGAAGCTTTCTTT; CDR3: CASSLWAGDTEAFF
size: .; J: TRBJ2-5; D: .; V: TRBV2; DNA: TGTGCCAGCAGTGAAGCGCATGGGGGGTGGGGAGAGACCCAGTACTTC; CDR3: CASSEAHGGWGETQYF
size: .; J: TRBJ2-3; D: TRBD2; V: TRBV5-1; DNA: TGCGCCAGCAGCTGGGGGGGTGGATGGGTAACAGATACGCAGTATTTT; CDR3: CASSWGGGWVTDTQYF
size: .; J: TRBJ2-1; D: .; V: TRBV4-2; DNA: TGTGCCAGCAGCCTTAAACGGGATGACTACAATGAGCAGTTCTTC; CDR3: CASSLKRDDYNEQFF